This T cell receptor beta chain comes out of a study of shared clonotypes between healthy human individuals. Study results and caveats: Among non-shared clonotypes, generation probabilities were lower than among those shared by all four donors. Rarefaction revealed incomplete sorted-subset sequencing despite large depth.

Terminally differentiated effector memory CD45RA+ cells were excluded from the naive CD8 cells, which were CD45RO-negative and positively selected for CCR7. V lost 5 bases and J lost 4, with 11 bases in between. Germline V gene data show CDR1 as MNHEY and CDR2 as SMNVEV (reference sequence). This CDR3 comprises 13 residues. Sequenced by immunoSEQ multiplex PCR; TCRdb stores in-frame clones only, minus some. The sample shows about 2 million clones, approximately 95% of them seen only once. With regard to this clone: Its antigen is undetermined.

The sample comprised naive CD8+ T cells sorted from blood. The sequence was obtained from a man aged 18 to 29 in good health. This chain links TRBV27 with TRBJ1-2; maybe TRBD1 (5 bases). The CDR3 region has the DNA TGTGCCAGCAGTCAAGACAGCTTCTATGGCTACACCTTC. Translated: CASSQDSFYGYTF.